This passage covers 32 T cell receptor beta chains from one sample sequenced in a study of blood T cell repertoires in COVID-19. The table came from immunoSEQ multiplex PCR; TCRdb's copy has only in-frame clones and leaves some out. The sample lists approximately 150,000 clones, approximately 87% seen once, with more than 6.5% in the top ten. Sequencing was performed on peripheral blood. The origin of the receptors is a woman between 45 and 60 years old with active or convalescent COVID-19.

The V and J genes are TRBV28 and TRBJ1-1, with D possibly matching TRBD1 (6 bases). The CDR3 covers 15 residues. Germline loops: CDR1 MDHEN, CDR2 SYDVKM. Trimming pared 5 bases from V and 4 bases from J, leaving 17 bases between. This chain's CDR3 is CASSDLSTGSTEAFF. The CDR3 nucleotides read TGTGCCAGCAGTGATCTCTCAACAGGGAGCACTGAAGCTTTCTTT.

The V call is TRBV7-9, the J call TRBJ2-7; the D gene is possibly TRBD2 (6 bases). This CDR3 spans 14 amino acids. The germline gives CDR1 SEHNR, CDR2 FQNEAQ (reference sequence). V was pared by 2 bases and J by 3 bases, with 11 bases between. This CDR3 reads CASSLQAGGYEQYF. DNA of the CDR3: TGTGCCAGCAGCTTACAGGCCGGGGGCTACGAGCAGTACTTC.

The V and J genes are TRBV6-5 and TRBJ2-5, with 9 bases aligning to TRBD1. V trimming: 6 bases; J trimming: 5 bases; junction bases outside the gene matches: 4. CDR3 size: 13 residues. The V gene's germline CDR1 is MNHEY and CDR2 SVGAGI. The CDR3 coding sequence is TGTGCCAGCAGCGGACAGGGGACGGAGACCCAGTACTTC. Translation: CASSGQGTETQYF.

V and J are TRBV7-2 and TRBJ2-7; maybe TRBD1 (5 bases). The ends were cut back, 2 bases at V and 3 bases at J, with 17 bases in the middle. CDR3 length: 16 residues. Germline lookup yields CDR1 SGHTA and CDR2 FQGNSA. DNA of the CDR3: TGTGCCAGCAGCTTAACAAGGGGCAAAAAAGACTACGAGCAGTACTTC. It encodes CASSLTRGKKDYEQYF. Filled out from reference TRBV7-2 and TRBJ2-7, the complete variable domain reads GAGVSQSPSNKVTEKGKDVELRCDPISGHTALYWYRQSLGQGLEFLIYFQGNSAPDKSGLPSDRFSAERTGGSVSTLTIQRTQQEDSAVYLCASSLTRGKKDYEQYFGPGTRLTVT.

V and J are TRBV3-1 (or the pseudogene TRBV3-2) and TRBJ2-5; no reliable D call. From germline, CDR1 is LGHDT and CDR2 YNNKEL (reference sequence). V was clipped by 4 bases and J by 5 bases, with 8 bases between them. The CDR3 covers 12 residues. The CDR3 sequence is CASSRGAETQYF. CDR3 sequence (DNA): TGTGCCAGCAGCCGAGGTGCGGAGACCCAGTACTTC.

V usage is TRBV28 and J usage is TRBJ1-1, with D possibly TRBD1 on 5 matching bases. Germline V gene sequence: CDR1 MDHEN, CDR2 SYDVKM. Trimming shortened V by 5 bases and J by 1 base, and 11 bases separated the two germline ends. The CDR3 contains 14 residues. As DNA, the CDR3 is TGTGCCAGCAGTGGACAAGTTGGGAACACTGAAGCTTTCTTT. This gives the protein CASSGQVGNTEAFF.

The chain joins TRBV28 to TRBJ2-7; D is perhaps TRBD1 (6 bases). The V end lost 4 bases, the J end lost 0 bases, and 10 bases lay between the germline ends. This CDR3 has 14 residues. Germline values: CDR1 MDHEN, CDR2 SYDVKM. The DNA for the CDR3 is TGTGCCAGCAGTTACGGACAGTTCTCCTACGAGCAGTACTTC. Its protein is CASSYGQFSYEQYF. The full variable domain, completed using reference TRBV28 and TRBJ2-7, is DVKVTQSSRYLVKRTGEKVFLECVQDMDHENMFWYRQDPGLGLRLIYFSYDVKMKEKGDIPEGYSVSREKKERFSLILESASTNQTSMYLCASSYGQFSYEQYFGPGTRLTVT.

This clone was counted once. The gene calls are TRBV5-1 and TRBJ2-6; D ambiguous. The germline CDR1 and CDR2 sequences are SGHRS and YFSETQ. The CDR3 runs 14 residues. V was trimmed by 3 bases and J by 1 base, leaving 5 bases between them. CDR3 sequence: CASSSYSGANVLTF. The CDR3 nucleotides are TGCGCCAGCAGCTCTTATTCTGGGGCCAACGTCCTGACTTTC.

The chain combines TRBV7-2 with TRBJ1-2, with 11 bases that match TRBD1. Trimming cost V 6 bases and J 4 bases; bases outside gene matches: 4. The germline gives CDR1 SGHTA, CDR2 FQGNSA. This CDR3 region has 14 residues. The CDR3 spells CASSPDRGPYGYTF. CDR3 coding DNA: TGTGCCAGCAGTCCGGACAGGGGGCCCTATGGCTACACCTTC.

The chain employs TRBV28 and TRBJ1-2; a possible D gene is TRBD1 (5 bases). The V end lost 7 bases, the J end lost 4 bases, and 13 bases lay between the germline ends. Germline V gene data show CDR1 as MDHEN and CDR2 as SYDVKM. This CDR3 has 13 amino acids. CDR3 nucleotide sequence: TGTGCCAGCACCCTCGGGGGGGTCTATGGCTACACCTTC. Translation: CASTLGGVYGYTF.

The CDR3 DNA is TGTGCCAGCGGACAGGGATCCGCCACTGAAGCTTTCTTT. It yields the protein CASGQGSATEAFF. This rearrangement joins TRBV27 to TRBJ1-1; 8 bases match TRBD1. This CDR3 has 13 amino acids. Unmatched junction bases numbered 6, after V lost 8 bases and J lost 4 bases. Germline V CDR1 and CDR2: MNHEY, SMNVEV (reference sequence).

The CDR3 sequence is CAWSSGTGRPGELFF. In nucleotides, the CDR3 is TGTGCCTGGAGTTCCGGGACAGGGAGACCCGGGGAGCTGTTTTTT. The V and J genes are TRBV30 and TRBJ2-2; TRBD1 aligns across 9 bases. The J segment lost 6 bases and the V segment lost 2 bases, leaving 7 bases of the junction unmatched. The CDR3 contains 15 residues. The V gene's germline CDR1 is GTSNPN and CDR2 SVGIG (reference sequence).

V and J are TRBV24-1 and TRBJ2-5; 13 nucleotides match TRBD2. The CDR3 is 17 amino acids. V lost 4 bases to trimming and J lost 1 base; unmatched junction nucleotides: 5. The V gene's germline CDR1 is KGHDR and CDR2 SFDVKD. This CDR3 reads CATSEGGLAGSQETQYF. The CDR3, as DNA: TGTGCCACCAGTGAGGGGGGACTAGCGGGATCCCAAGAGACCCAGTACTTC.

This sequence joins TRBV4-3 and TRBJ2-1; D is perhaps TRBD1 (5 bases). CDR1 is LGHNA and CDR2 is YSLEER in the germline V gene. The V gene lost 0 bases and the J gene lost 2 bases, with 8 bases spanning the gap. CDR3 length equals 15 residues. CDR3 in DNA: TGCGCCAGCAGCCAAGACAGGGTCGCCTACAATGAGCAGTTCTTC. It encodes CASSQDRVAYNEQFF.

V and J are TRBV20-1 and TRBJ1-2, with TRBD1 identical over 7 bases. CDR1 is DFQATT, CDR2 SNEGSKA, per germline (reference sequence). The CDR3 length is 11 residues. The CDR3 here is CSLEGANGYTF. Written as DNA, the CDR3 is TGCAGCCTAGAGGGGGCGAATGGCTACACCTTC.

The chain has TRBV21-1 and TRBJ1-2; TRBD1 reflects the table's D call only, with no check against the DNA. TRBV21-1 is reported as a pseudogene. This CDR3 region has 18 residues. The CDR3 here is CASSKYWTGEDHVYGYTF. Here the CDR3 DNA reads TGTGCCAGCAGCAAATACTGGACAGGGGAAGATCACGTGTACGGCTACACCTTC.

There are a few counts of this clone. The rearrangement uses TRBV18 and TRBJ1-3; D not certain. Germline CDR1 and CDR2: KGHSH and LQKENI. The CDR3 totals 13 residues. V shed 9 bases and J shed 4 bases, with 13 bases lying between them. DNA of the CDR3: TGTGCCAGTGCAGATACCCAGGGAAACACCATATATTTT. Translated, it gives CASADTQGNTIYF.

This sequence joins TRBV27 and TRBJ1-1, with a possible D match to TRBD1 (5 bases). Trimming took 8 bases from V and 1 from J, leaving 14 bases between them. The CDR3 totals 14 residues. Germline CDR1 reads MNHEY; CDR2 reads SMNVEV (reference sequence). CDR3 loop: CASQKGAKNTEAFF. The CDR3 DNA follows: TGTGCCAGCCAGAAAGGGGCGAAGAACACTGAAGCTTTCTTT.

The chain is built from TRBV7-2 and TRBJ1-1; 7 nucleotides line up with TRBD1. The CDR3 is 14 amino acids. CDR1 SGHTA and CDR2 FQGNSA come from the germline V gene. Trimming took 5 bases from V and 4 from J; bases not matched to a gene: 7. Written as DNA, the CDR3 is TGTGCCAGCAGCCCAAGATCAGGGGGCACTGAAGCTTTCTTT. Translating it yields CASSPRSGGTEAFF. The full variable domain, rest sourced from reference TRBV7-2 and TRBJ1-1, is GAGVSQSPSNKVTEKGKDVELRCDPISGHTALYWYRQSLGQGLEFLIYFQGNSAPDKSGLPSDRFSAERTGGSVSTLTIQRTQQEDSAVYLCASSPRSGGTEAFFGQGTRLTVV.

The chain combines TRBV10-3 with TRBJ2-3, with 8 positions matching TRBD2. CDR1 is ENHRY and CDR2 is SYGVKD in the germline V gene. The CDR3 consists of 13 residues. V was clipped by 6 bases and J by 1 base; unmatched bases: 0. The DNA for the CDR3 is TGTGCCATCAGAGCGGGAGGCACAGATACGCAGTATTTT. The encoded protein is CAIRAGGTDTQYF.

The chain couples TRBV5-6 to TRBJ1-1; weak D call: TRBD1 (6 bases). Deletions cut 0 bases from V and 5 bases from J, with 14 bases between. Germline V CDR1 and CDR2: SGHDT, YYEEEE. The CDR3 is made up of 15 amino acids. The CDR3 here is CASSLAGGPYTEAFF. The CDR3 DNA reads as TGTGCCAGCAGCTTGGCGGGGGGGCCCTATACTGAAGCTTTCTTT.

The gene calls are TRBV7-2 and TRBJ2-1; 11 bases align to TRBD2. Losses at the gene ends were 0 bases for V and 7 bases for J; bases not matched to a gene: 5. The CDR3 has 16 amino acids. Germline V gene lookup returns CDR1 SGHTA and CDR2 FQGNSA. CDR3 coding DNA: TGTGCCAGCAGCTTAGCACTAGCGGGAGTACAAAATGAGCAGTTCTTC. This translates into CASSLALAGVQNEQFF. The full variable domain, its missing parts supplied by reference TRBV7-2 and TRBJ2-1, is GAGVSQSPSNKVTEKGKDVELRCDPISGHTALYWYRQSLGQGLEFLIYFQGNSAPDKSGLPSDRFSAERTGGSVSTLTIQRTQQEDSAVYLCASSLALAGVQNEQFFGPGTRLTVL.

V usage is TRBV10-3 and J usage is TRBJ2-7; D unclear. Trimming removed 2 bases from V and 2 bases from J, with 10 bases in between. The length of the CDR3 is 14 residues. Germline-derived CDR1 and CDR2 are ENHRY and SYGVKD. The CDR3 spells CAISEATGAYEQYF. CDR3 coding DNA: TGTGCCATCAGTGAGGCGACGGGTGCCTACGAGCAGTACTTC.

This clone was counted a single time. The rearrangement links TRBV5-6 to TRBJ2-5; D remains unclear. V shed 5 bases and J shed 2 bases, with 10 bases lying between them. The CDR3 has 13 residues. Looked up from germline, CDR1 is SGHDT and CDR2 is YYEEEE. CDR3 bases: TGTGCCAGCAGTCAAGATACACAAGAGACCCAGTACTTC. Protein: CASSQDTQETQYF.

The chain links TRBV5-1 to TRBJ2-2; tentative D call: TRBD1 (6 bases). Germline lookup yields CDR1 SGHRS and CDR2 YFSETQ. V lost 0 bases and J lost 5, with 11 bases in between. The CDR3 extends over 15 amino acids. Here the CDR3 DNA reads TGCGCCAGCAGCTTGGAGCAGGGGAAGACCGGGGAGCTGTTTTTT. Protein: CASSLEQGKTGELFF.

This clone was counted a single time. The chain is built from TRBV5-1 and TRBJ2-5, with TRBD1 identical over 11 bases. J gave up 5 bases and V 4 bases, and 7 bases lay outside the gene matches. CDR3 size: 15 residues. The germline V gene has CDR1 SGHRS and CDR2 YFSETQ. CDR3 sequence: CASSRGTGGRETQYF. CDR3 coding DNA: TGCGCCAGCAGCCGCGGGACAGGGGGTCGGGAGACCCAGTACTTC.

This chain connects TRBV10-1 to TRBJ2-2; 7 positions match TRBD2. This CDR3 region has 15 residues. The germline CDR1 and CDR2 sequences are WNHNN and SYGVQD (reference sequence). Losses at the gene ends were 7 bases for V and 3 bases for J; bases not matched to a gene: 8. CDR3 coding DNA: TGCGCCAGCACGTACGGGAGGCCCTACACCGGGGAGCTGTTTTTT. Translating it yields CASTYGRPYTGELFF.

The chain is built from TRBV15 and TRBJ2-3; 10 bases are a match to TRBD2. There are 20 residues in the CDR3. Germline V gene data show CDR1 as LNHNV and CDR2 as YYDKDF (reference sequence). Trimming removed 1 base from V and 3 bases from J; junction bases left unmatched: 16. DNA of the CDR3: TGTGCCACCAGCAGAGGAGGTACAGCGGGAGGGCTAGTTGGGACAGATACGCAGTATTTT. It codes for CATSRGGTAGGLVGTDTQYF.

This chain links TRBV12-3 or TRBV12-4 with TRBJ2-3, with unresolved D. The CDR3 consists of 12 residues. Trimming removed 6 bases at V and 3 bases at J, with 7 bases between. CDR3 in DNA: TGTGCCAGCAGGCGATATACAGATACGCAGTATTTT. Translation gives CASRRYTDTQYF.

In its sample, this clone was seen once. CDR3 nucleotide sequence: TGTGCCAGCAGTTTTTCAGACACTGAAGCTTTCTTT. This sequence encodes CASSFSDTEAFF. The chain couples TRBV6-2 or TRBV6-3 to TRBJ1-1; D remains ambiguous. The CDR3 has 12 amino acids. Per the germline V gene, CDR1 is MNHEY and CDR2 is SVGEGT. The ends were cut back, 4 bases at V and 3 bases at J, with 6 bases in the middle.

This sequence joins TRBV12-3 or TRBV12-4 and TRBJ1-2; the match to TRBD1 covers 8 bases. The V gene end was trimmed by 5 bases and the J gene end by 4 bases; junction bases not matched to a gene: 3. The CDR3 contains 13 residues. CDR3 nucleotides: TGTGCCAGCAGTCCCAGGGGGCTCTATGGCTACACCTTC. Residues: CASSPRGLYGYTF.

CDR3 sequence reads: CASIQTGGASYEQYF. CDR3 DNA: TGTGCCAGCATACAAACCGGGGGGGCGTCCTACGAGCAGTACTTC. V gene TRBV28 combines with J gene TRBJ2-7; 8 positions agree with TRBD2. CDR1 and CDR2 (germline): MDHEN, SYDVKM. CDR3 length equals 15 residues. V trimming: 7 bases; J trimming: 1 base; junction bases outside the gene matches: 9.